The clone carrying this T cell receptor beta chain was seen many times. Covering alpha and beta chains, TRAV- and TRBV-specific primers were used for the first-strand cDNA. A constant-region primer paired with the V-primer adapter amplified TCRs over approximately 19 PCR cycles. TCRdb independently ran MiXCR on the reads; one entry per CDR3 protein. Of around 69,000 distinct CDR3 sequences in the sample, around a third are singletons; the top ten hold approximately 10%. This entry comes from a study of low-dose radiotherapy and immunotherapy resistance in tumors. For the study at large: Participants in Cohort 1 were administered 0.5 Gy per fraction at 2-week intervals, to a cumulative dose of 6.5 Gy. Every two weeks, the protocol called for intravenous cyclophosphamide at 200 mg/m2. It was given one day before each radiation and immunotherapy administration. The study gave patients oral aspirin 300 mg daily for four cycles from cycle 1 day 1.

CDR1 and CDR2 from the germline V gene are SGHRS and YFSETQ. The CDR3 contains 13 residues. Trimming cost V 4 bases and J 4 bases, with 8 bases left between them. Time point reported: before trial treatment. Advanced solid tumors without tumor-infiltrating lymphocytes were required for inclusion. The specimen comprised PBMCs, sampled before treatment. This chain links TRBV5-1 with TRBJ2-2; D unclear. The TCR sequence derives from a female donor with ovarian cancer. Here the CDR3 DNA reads TGCGCCAGCAGCGCCGACTTCACCGGGGAGCTGTTTTTT. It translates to CASSADFTGELFF.